These T cell receptor beta chains were read from a single sample in a study of T cells in Graves' hyperthyroidism and ophthalmopathy. Each CDR3 protein gets one entry after TCRdb re-called the multiplex PCR reads with MiXCR. Of 550,000 to 850,000 distinct CDR3 sequences detected, 15% to 20% appear once; the ten largest clones hold around 15%. Specimen: blood. These receptors came from a woman between 50 and 59 years old with Graves' hyperthyroidism that later progressed to Graves' ophthalmopathy. Each CDR3 is given with its conserved first and last residue. The D gene is left open where the match is weak. Size tells how often a clone was seen (once, few, many) or the class of an expanded clone, and some rows leave it out.

J	D	V	size	DNA	CDR3
TRBJ1-1	.	TRBV30	many	TGTGCCTGGAATCAGCGGAACACTGAAGCTTTCTTT	CAWNQRNTEAFF
TRBJ2-2	TRBD1	TRBV3-1	few	TGTGCCAGCAACGGACAGGGTTTCACCGGGGAGCTGTTTTTT	CASNGQGFTGELFF
TRBJ1-1	.	TRBV30	many	TGTGCCTGGAGGATGTTGGGCCAGAACACTGAAGCTTTCTTT	CAWRMLGQNTEAFF
TRBJ2-1	.	TRBV20-1	.	TGCAGTGCTCCTGAGGGGGGGAGGCCTAACAATGAGCAGTTCTTC	CSAPEGGRPNNEQFF
TRBJ2-3	TRBD2	TRBV4-1	.	TGCGCCAGCAGCCCGACCGGGACTAGCGTGAGCACAGATACGCAGTATTTT	CASSPTGTSVSTDTQYF
TRBJ2-1	.	TRBV7-2	many	TGTGCCAGCAGCTTAGACTTTTGGGATGAGCAGTTCTTC	CASSLDFWDEQFF
TRBJ1-2	TRBD1	TRBV7-9	.	TGTGCCAGCAGCTTAGCGCTGGACAGGGGGCTCGGTGGCTACACCTTC	CASSLALDRGLGGYTF
TRBJ2-3	TRBD2	TRBV7-7	few	TGTGCTAGCAGCGAACTAGCGGGGGGGCCCACAGATACGCAGTATTTT	CASSELAGGPTDTQYF
TRBJ1-2	TRBD1	TRBV9	few	TGTGCCAGCAGCCCTAGTACAGGGGCGAATAACTATGGCTACACCTTC	CASSPSTGANNYGYTF
TRBJ2-5	.	TRBV6-1	many	TGTGCCAGCAGTGGAAACCCGAGGGGGGGCGGAGGGACCCAGTACTTC	CASSGNPRGGGGTQYF
TRBJ1-1	.	TRBV19	few	TGTGCCAGTAGTATGGGTGTTTCAGGCTCCGAAGCTTTCTTT	CASSMGVSGSEAFF
TRBJ1-4	.	TRBV11-2	many	TGTGCCAGCAGCTTAGTGACCCCCGCGGGTACTAATGAAAAACTGTTTTTT	CASSLVTPAGTNEKLFF
TRBJ1-5	TRBD1	TRBV24-1	.	TGTGCCACCAGCCCGGGACAGGGGGCTGGCAATCAGCCCCAGCATTTT	CATSPGQGAGNQPQHF
TRBJ2-1	.	TRBV6-1	.	TGTGCCAGCAGTGTTGGAAACTACAATGAGCAGTTCTTC	CASSVGNYNEQFF
TRBJ1-3	.	TRBV20-1	few	TGCAGTGCTAGACTGGGGTTAGACACCATATATTTT	CSARLGLDTIYF
TRBJ1-4	.	TRBV6-2/TRBV6-3	few	TGTGCCAGCAGTCCGGTTGGTGAAAAACTGTTTTTT	CASSPVGEKLFF
TRBJ2-7	TRBD1	TRBV7-9	.	TGTGCCAGCAGCCGAAGACAGGGGGCGAGCTCCTACGAGCAGTACTTC	CASSRRQGASSYEQYF
TRBJ1-3	.	TRBV6-1	.	TGTGCCAGCGGGGGGGGGGCTACTGGAAACACCATATATTTT	CASGGGATGNTIYF
TRBJ2-3	.	TRBV27	few	TGTGCCAGCTGGGGGGCCGTTCAGCGGTCGCAGTATTTT	CASWGAVQRSQYF
TRBJ1-1	.	TRBV10-2	.	TGCGCCAGCAGCACGACAGGTTCGGGGGAGAACACTGAAGCTTTCTTT	CASSTTGSGENTEAFF
TRBJ1-5	TRBD1	TRBV7-2	many	TGTGCCAGCAGCGGAAGGACAGGGGATATGGGGCAGCCCCAGCATTTT	CASSGRTGDMGQPQHF
TRBJ2-7	.	TRBV20-1	few	TGCAGTGCTAGGGTCGTAGCCGAGCAGTACTTC	CSARVVAEQYF
TRBJ1-6	TRBD1	TRBV29-1	few	TGCAGCGTTCAGCAGGGGGGTAATTCACCCCTCCACTTT	CSVQQGGNSPLHF
TRBJ2-1	TRBD2	TRBV10-3	.	TGTGCCATCAGGGGGGGGATAGCCATCGACAATGAGCAGTTCTTC	CAIRGGIAIDNEQFF
TRBJ1-5	TRBD1	TRBV6-1	.	TGTGCCAGCAGCCGCACATCCGGGACAGGGGGCAATCAGCCCCAGCATTTT	CASSRTSGTGGNQPQHF
TRBJ1-1	.	TRBV10-1	many	TGCGCCAGCAGATCGGGGGGGACGAACACTGAAGCTTTCTTT	CASRSGGTNTEAFF
TRBJ2-3	TRBD1	TRBV12-3/TRBV12-4	many	TGTGCCAGCAGTTTAAGGGGGCAGGATACGCAGTATTTT	CASSLRGQDTQYF
TRBJ1-6	TRBD1	TRBV13	.	TGTGCCAGCAGCACCGACAGGGTTTCACCCCTCCACTTT	CASSTDRVSPLHF
TRBJ1-5	.	TRBV7-8	many	TGTGCCAGCAGCTCGGGGGCAGGGCCCAATCAGCCCCAGCATTTT	CASSSGAGPNQPQHF
TRBJ2-7	TRBD1	TRBV6-1	.	TGTGCCAGCACTCCGGCCGACAGGGGGGTTTCCTACGAGCAGTACTTC	CASTPADRGVSYEQYF
TRBJ1-2	.	TRBV30	many	TGTGCCTGGAGCGCTTTTTCAGAGGATGGCTACACCTTC	CAWSAFSEDGYTF
TRBJ2-3	.	TRBV14	.	TGTGCCAGCAGCCAGGCGTCAGCTAGCACAGATACGCAGTATTTT	CASSQASASTDTQYF
TRBJ1-2	TRBD1	TRBV9	few	TGTGCCAGCAGCTTCATCTCCGGGACACAGGGGAGTAACTATGGCTACACCTTC	CASSFISGTQGSNYGYTF
TRBJ1-4	.	TRBV7-9	.	TGTGCCAGCAGCGGGGTGCCGGAGGAAAAACTGTTTTTT	CASSGVPEEKLFF
TRBJ2-3	TRBD2	TRBV10-2	.	TGCGCCAGCAGGCGGGGACTAGCGTCCTACACAGATACGCAGTATTTT	CASRRGLASYTDTQYF
TRBJ2-2	.	TRBV11-3	few	TGTGCCAGCAGCACCCACAAGAACACCGGGGAGCTGTTTTTT	CASSTHKNTGELFF
TRBJ2-2	TRBD2	TRBV10-3	few	TGTGCCATCAGTGAGGAGGTAGCGGGACGCACCGGGGAGCTGTTTTTT	CAISEEVAGRTGELFF
TRBJ1-1	.	TRBV2	.	TGTGCCGTCGGACGTATGAACACTGAAGCTTTCTTT	CAVGRMNTEAFF
TRBJ1-2	.	TRBV5-6	.	TGTGCCAGCAGCTTGGAGACTACAGAAGCCTATGGCTACACCTTC	CASSLETTEAYGYTF
TRBJ1-1	TRBD1	TRBV2	many	TGTGCCAGCAGTGATCCGCGCAGGGGGAAGAACACTGAAGCTTTCTTT	CASSDPRRGKNTEAFF